This entry features one T cell receptor beta chain sequence. The data are from a study of T cell changes during pregnancy in multiple sclerosis. Germline CDR1 reads SGDLS; CDR2 reads YYNGEE. The CDR3 consists of 18 residues. V was shortened by 4 bases and J by 0 bases, with 22 bases between the two germline ends. Only in-frame clones appear in the TCRdb table, and some are missing; sequencing was by immunoSEQ multiplex PCR. The sample lists under 75,000 clones, 91% seen once, with about 0.5% in the top ten. The clonotype originates from a female donor in good health, enrolled as a control in a pregnancy study. This specimen was CD4+ T cells from peripheral blood mononuclear cells, taken after pregnancy. The chain couples TRBV9 to TRBJ1-2, with TRBD1 as a possible D gene (6 bases). The chain's CDR3 is CASSPRGGGHKANYGYTF. The CDR3 DNA is TGTGCCAGCAGCCCCCGAGGGGGGGGGCATAAAGCTAACTATGGCTACACCTTC.